This TCR beta chain emerged from a study of T cell repertoires in cytomegalovirus infection. Study summary: Shared public TCR beta signatures pointed to both CMV infection and a matching HLA type.

General study points: Summed frequency of shared TCR beta families picked out CMV carriers who also had the relevant HLA.

As regards this clonotype: Its antigen is unidentified.

The germline V gene encodes CDR1 LGHNA and CDR2 YNFKEQ. The CDR3 sequence is 16 residues long. With 4 bases removed from V and 5 bases from J, the gap between germline ends came to 18 bases. TCRdb fed the reads into MiXCR, producing one record per CDR3 protein. The sample lists 550,000 to 850,000 distinct CDR3 sequences; roughly 30% were seen once. The input for sequencing was cultured PBMCs, taken from culture after CMV antigen stimulation. This receptor was obtained from a human donor in good health (CMV status not recorded). Some clones in this sample may be carry-over from other donors' samples. The chain couples TRBV4-2 to TRBJ2-1; D ambiguous. The CDR3 DNA sequence: TGTGCCAGCAGCCTCACCTTGACGGGTCCCAACAATGAGCAGTTCTTC. It is translated as CASSLTLTGPNNEQFF.